This T cell receptor beta chain was observed in a study of tumor T cells in aggressive B-cell lymphoma. Assay: immunoSEQ multiplex PCR; the TCRdb copy retains only in-frame clones and omits some. This table has fewer than 4,500 clones, approximately 94% appearing once. V shed 6 bases and J shed 8 bases, with 19 bases lying between them. CDR1 is LNHDA and CDR2 is SQIVND in the germline V gene (reference sequence). The CDR3 covers 15 residues. The source of this sequence is an adult with diffuse large B cell lymphoma. The V call is TRBV19, the J call TRBJ1-4, with a weak D call TRBD1 (5 bases). Sample: tumor tissue. CDR3 region: CASSEEGTVGEKLFF. The CDR3 nucleotides are TGTGCCAGTAGCGAAGAGGGGACTGTCGGGGAAAAACTGTTTTTT.